This TCR beta chain was found in a study of memory CD4+ T cells and cytomegalovirus serostatus. The sort gate was single viable CD3+CD4+CD8-CD45RO+ cells for memory CD4+ T cells. CMV serostatus came from serum IgG against pp150, pp28, p38, p52. Germline CDR1 is SNHLY and CDR2 is FYNNEI. The CDR3 extends over 16 amino acids. The V and J ends lost 3 bases and 6 bases, in that order; junction bases with no gene match: 6. Measured with immunoSEQ multiplex PCR; TCRdb has only the in-frame clones, and not every one. The sample comprises around 50,000 clones, 75% to 85% of which are singletons, and approximately 0.65% rests with the top ten.

V usage is TRBV2 and J usage is TRBJ2-7, with TRBD2 identical over 15 bases. This TCR derives from an adult in good health and CMV-seronegative. Material: memory CD4+ T cells from blood. CDR3 DNA: TGTGCCAGCAGTGACTGGACTAGCGGGAGGGCCTCCGAGCAGTACTTC. It codes for CASSDWTSGRASEQYF.